Sequencing of this TCR beta chain was carried out in a study of beta chain features in type 1 diabetes. cDNA synthesis used the whole RNA isolate, giving expressed TCRB sequences. The data were produced by immunoSEQ multiplex PCR, yet TCRdb's version contains in-frame clones alone and is incomplete. The table shows about 700,000 clones, with around 15% occurring only once. Whole-study findings and limits: When Type 1 diabetes patients were examined, their TCRB CDR3s proved moderately but significantly shorter in all four CD4+ subsets.

As for this clone: The antigen remains undetermined.

This TCR was sampled from a young man with type 1 diabetes. Sequencing was carried out using naive CD4+ T cells from blood.

In DNA form, the CDR3 reads TGTGCCAGCAGTTACTCTCAAACCGGGGGCTACACCTTC. The encoded protein is CASSYSQTGGYTF. The V and J genes are TRBV6-6 and TRBJ1-2; D gene ambiguous. Germline CDR1 reads MNHNY; CDR2 reads SVGAGI (reference sequence). The CDR3 spans 13 residues. V was trimmed by 0 bases and J by 8 bases, leaving 10 bases between them.